What follows are 24 T cell receptor beta chains derived from one specimen sequenced in a study of blood T cells in healthy people across ages. It was with a sample-barcoded 5' primer and a J-beta primer mix that a second PCR of roughly 6 to 12 cycles was run. TCRdb called the 5' RACE reads again in MiXCR, with one record for every CDR3 protein. The sample holds over 1.5 million distinct CDR3 sequences, approximately 50% seen once. The source material was blood. The receptors originated from a woman aged 40-49 years in good health.

The rearrangement joins TRBV5-5 to TRBJ2-7; 9 nucleotides align to TRBD2. V shed 1 base, J shed 5 bases, and the junction held 10 bases outside the gene matches. Germline CDR1 SGHKS, CDR2 YYEKEE (reference sequence). The CDR3 consists of 16 residues. The CDR3, as DNA: TGTGCCAGCAGCTTGTTGCCGGCGGGGGGGCCCAACGAGCAGTACTTC. Its protein is CASSLLPAGGPNEQYF.

In this sample, this clonotype turned up a few times. The gene calls are TRBV20-1 and TRBJ2-7, with D perhaps TRBD1 (6 bases). CDR1 is DFQATT and CDR2 is SNEGSKA in the germline V gene (reference sequence). The CDR3 totals 13 residues. V was cut by 2 bases and J by 2 bases, with 10 bases left in between. CDR3 DNA sequence: TGCAGTGCTAGATCTGGACAGACCTACGAGCAGTACTTC. Its translation is CSARSGQTYEQYF.

The chain joins TRBV13 to TRBJ2-1; tentatively, D is TRBD2 (6 bases). CDR3 length: 14 residues. V lost 0 bases to trimming and J lost 11 bases, with 14 bases between them. Germline V CDR1 and CDR2: PRHDT, FYEKMQ (reference sequence). The CDR3 here is CASSLGRGDPKQFF. The CDR3 nucleotides read TGTGCCAGCAGCTTAGGGCGCGGGGACCCGAAGCAGTTCTTC.

The rearrangement joins TRBV9 to TRBJ1-5; D is possibly TRBD1 (6 bases). The CDR3 consists of 15 residues. CDR1 SGDLS and CDR2 YYNGEE come from the germline V gene. With 0 bases removed from V and 3 bases from J, the gap between germline ends came to 10 bases. Here the CDR3 reads CASSVGQDPNQPQHF. CDR3 nucleotide sequence: TGTGCCAGCAGCGTAGGACAGGACCCCAATCAGCCCCAGCATTTT. The full variable domain, its missing parts supplied by reference TRBV9 and TRBJ1-5, is DSGVTQTPKHLITATGQRVTLRCSPRSGDLSVYWYQQSLDQGLQFLIQYYNGEERAKGNILERFSAQQFPDLHSELNLSSLELGDSALYFCASSVGQDPNQPQHFGDGTRLSIL.

The rearrangement uses TRBV10-3 and TRBJ1-2; the D gene is possibly TRBD1 (5 bases). Looked up from germline, CDR1 is ENHRY and CDR2 is SYGVKD. The CDR3 spans 16 residues. Trimming took 11 bases from V and 0 from J, leaving 22 bases between them. The DNA for the CDR3 is TGTGCCCTGTCCTCGGGACCCACTAGGTCTAACTATGGCTACACCTTC. Translated: CALSSGPTRSNYGYTF.

This clonotype showed up just a few times. The genes are TRBV27 and TRBJ2-5, with D uncertain. The CDR3 has 11 residues. The germline V gene has CDR1 MNHEY and CDR2 SMNVEV (reference sequence). The V end lost 5 bases, the J end lost 4 bases, and 5 bases lay between the germline ends. In DNA, the CDR3 is TGTGCCAGCAGTAATTTAGAGACCCAGTACTTC. It codes for CASSNLETQYF.

V is TRBV5-6 and J is TRBJ2-1; the match to TRBD1 covers 10 bases. Germline values: CDR1 SGHDT, CDR2 YYEEEE. The CDR3 length is 16 residues. V lost 0 bases, J lost 6 bases, and 6 bases stayed unmatched. CDR3 coding DNA: TGTGCCAGCAGCTTGGCCCCGGGACAGGGGATCAATGAGCAGTTCTTC. Protein sequence: CASSLAPGQGINEQFF.

This chain connects TRBV20-1 to TRBJ2-3, with a weak D call TRBD2 (7 bases). The length of the CDR3 is 13 residues. Germline-derived CDR1 and CDR2 are DFQATT and SNEGSKA (reference sequence). Trimming stripped 4 bases from V and 3 bases from J, with 11 bases between. The CDR3 nucleotides read TGCAGTGCTAAAGGGGGGGGTACAGATACGCAGTATTTT. Protein product: CSAKGGGTDTQYF.

In this sample, this clonotype turned up a few times. CDR3 region: CASSPTSGGNTDTQYF. In DNA, the CDR3 is TGTGCCAGCAGCCCTACTAGCGGGGGGAACACAGATACGCAGTATTTT. The rearrangement joins TRBV6-1 to TRBJ2-3; 12 positions match TRBD2. This CDR3 has 16 residues. Per the germline V gene, CDR1 is MNHNS and CDR2 is SASEGT. The ends lost 6 bases at V and 2 bases at J; junction bases unmatched: 6.

The V and J genes are TRBV29-1 and TRBJ2-3, with 11 bases matching TRBD2. Germline loops: CDR1 SQVTM, CDR2 ANQGSEA. CDR3 length: 13 residues. With V trimmed by 7 bases and J by 13 bases, 13 bases remained unmatched. CDR3: CSGEDSRLAGKYF. The DNA for the CDR3 is TGCAGCGGCGAGGATAGCCGACTAGCGGGGAAGTATTTT.

This rearrangement joins TRBV15 to TRBJ2-2; D unresolved. CDR1 is LNHNV and CDR2 is YYDKDF in the germline V gene (reference sequence). Trimming cost V 1 base and J 1 base, with 4 bases left between them. The CDR3 covers 14 residues. For the CDR3, the DNA is TGTGCCACCAGCAGAGTCGAGAACACCGGGGAGCTGTTTTTT. Translation: CATSRVENTGELFF.

The chain has TRBV29-1 and TRBJ2-5; weak D call: TRBD2 (6 bases). From germline, CDR1 is SQVTM and CDR2 ANQGSEA. The CDR3 consists of 15 residues. Trimming cost V 3 bases and J 2 bases, with 16 bases left between them. Here the CDR3 DNA reads TGCAGCGTTGAGAGGGCGGCGGGACTGCAAGAGACCCAGTACTTC. Its protein is CSVERAAGLQETQYF.

The V and J genes are TRBV6-1 and TRBJ2-5, with D possibly matching TRBD1 (5 bases). Germline V gives CDR1 MNHNS, CDR2 SASEGT. This CDR3 has 13 amino acids. The V and J ends lost 2 bases and 9 bases respectively, with 13 bases between them. CDR3 coding DNA: TGTGCCAGCAGTGAAACGGACAAATTGGCCCAGTACTTC. Its translation is CASSETDKLAQYF.

This clonotype was found a few times. The chain combines TRBV20-1 with TRBJ1-5, with D unresolved. The CDR3 consists of 12 residues. CDR1 is DFQATT, CDR2 SNEGSKA, per germline (reference sequence). Trimming left V 3 bases short and J 9 bases short, with 12 bases between. The CDR3 DNA reads as TGCAGTGCTAGCGGCGGACTTCGGCCCCAGCATTTT. It is translated as CSASGGLRPQHF.

The chain employs TRBV12-3 or TRBV12-4 and TRBJ2-3, with 9 bases matching TRBD1. The CDR3 is made up of 15 amino acids. With V trimmed by 6 bases and J by 0 bases, 4 bases remained unmatched. In DNA, the CDR3 is TGTGCCAGCAGACTTGGACAGGGGAGCACAGATACGCAGTATTTT. Protein: CASRLGQGSTDTQYF.

This rearrangement joins TRBV6-2 or TRBV6-3 to TRBJ1-2, with D possibly TRBD1 on 5 matching bases. The CDR3 is 14 residues long. CDR1 and CDR2 (germline): MNHEY, SVGEGT. Trimming stripped 6 bases from V and 6 bases from J, with 17 bases between. CDR3 in DNA: TGTGCCAGCAGGGATCAACAGGTTGTCCATGGCTACACCTTC. This codes for CASRDQQVVHGYTF.

The V gene is TRBV13, the J gene TRBJ2-4; D not certain. The J call is doubtful: the DNA matches TRBJ2-7 better. CDR1 PRHDT and CDR2 FYEKMQ come from the germline V gene (reference sequence). The CDR3 is 15 amino acids. This CDR3 is CASSSRAYASYEQYF. CDR3 in DNA: TGTGCCAGCAGCTCTCGGGCCTATGCTTCCTACGAGCAGTACTTC.

This chain joins TRBV6-2 or TRBV6-3 and TRBJ2-1; a possible D gene is TRBD1 (6 bases). Germline assignment: CDR1 MNHEY and CDR2 SVGEGT. This CDR3 is 16 amino acids long. V was trimmed by 6 bases and J by 0 bases, leaving 15 bases between them. The CDR3 nucleotides read TGTGCCAGCAGGAACTGGGGGCAGGGCTCCTACAATGAGCAGTTCTTC. Protein: CASRNWGQGSYNEQFF.

This chain uses TRBV29-1 with TRBJ1-1; D gene uncertain. The V end lost 4 bases, the J end lost 5 bases, and 14 bases lay between the germline ends. This CDR3 has 13 residues. Germline CDR1 is SQVTM and CDR2 is ANQGSEA. CDR3 coding DNA: TGCAGCGTTGCTGATCCGGGGTGGACTGAAGCTTTCTTT. Amino acids: CSVADPGWTEAFF.

J is TRBJ2-5 and V is TRBV7-2; TRBD2 matches 7 bases. The CDR3 spans 15 residues. Germline V gene data show CDR1 as SGHTA and CDR2 as FQGNSA. The V gene end was trimmed by 4 bases and the J gene end by 4 bases; junction bases not matched to a gene: 9. In DNA form, the CDR3 reads TGTGCCAGCAGCTCTCTGGGGGGGAGACGAGAGACCCAGTACTTC. Amino acids: CASSSLGGRRETQYF.

This rearrangement joins TRBV5-1 to TRBJ2-5; D unresolved. Germline loops: CDR1 SGHRS, CDR2 YFSETQ. The CDR3 spans 13 residues. Trimming left V 4 bases short and J 5 bases short, with 12 bases between. CDR3 region: CASSTDPLETQYF. The CDR3 coding sequence is TGCGCCAGCAGCACAGACCCTCTGGAGACCCAGTACTTC.

In regard to this clonotype: Compared with germline, one end of the junction differs, possibly owing to a read error. The chain is built from TRBV4-3 and TRBJ2-1; a weak D match, TRBD2 (5 bases). CDR3 length: 13 amino acids. Germline-derived CDR1 and CDR2 are LGHNA and YSLEER. CDR3 loop: CAGSQVVGSEQFF. CDR3 DNA sequence: TGCGCCGGCAGCCAAGTTGTGGGGAGTGAGCAGTTCTTC.

This clonotype has a handful of counts. The CDR3 sequence is CASSSFRLTGSSYNSPLHF. The CDR3 DNA is TGTGCCAGCAGCTCGTTCCGCCTTACAGGGAGCTCCTATAATTCACCCCTCCACTTT. The chain recombines TRBV7-8 with TRBJ1-6; TRBD1 might be the D (6 bases). This CDR3 is built from 19 residues. The germline CDR1 and CDR2 sequences are SGHVS and FQNEAQ. Trimming took off 4 bases at V and 0 bases at J, with 19 bases between the two ends.

V usage is TRBV9 and J usage is TRBJ2-1, with 8 bases identical to TRBD2. Unmatched junction bases numbered 7, after V lost 6 bases and J lost 5 bases. This CDR3 contains 14 residues. Germline CDR1 SGDLS, CDR2 YYNGEE. This CDR3 reads CASTAGGSHNEQFF. CDR3 in DNA: TGTGCCAGCACCGCGGGGGGCAGCCACAATGAGCAGTTCTTC.